This T cell receptor (beta chain) was sequenced in a study of graft-versus-host responses after intestinal transplantation. Study information: The study gave all recipients anti-thymocyte globulin induction, then tacrolimus and steroids for about 3 years.

The protocol was immunoSEQ multiplex PCR, while the TCRdb copy is restricted to in-frame clones and leaves out a portion. The repertoire holds 38,000 or so clones, with about 95% as singletons. The study's findings and limits: There were GvH clones found in recipient marrow, and some of them appeared first in ileum or blood.

This clone was seen only a few times. Antigen: not known. This CDR3 is 19 amino acids long. The origin of this receptor is a human donor who was the organ donor for an intestinal transplant. The chain joins TRBV21-1 to TRBJ1-3. TRBV21-1 is flagged as a pseudogene. The material sequenced was unstimulated CD8+ T cells sorted from spleen or lymph node cells, taken before transplant. The CDR3 region is CASSKPPRGEKGSGNTIYF. CDR3 DNA sequence: TGTGCCAGCAGCAAACCCCCCCGGGGGGAAAAGGGCTCTGGAAACACCATATATTTT.